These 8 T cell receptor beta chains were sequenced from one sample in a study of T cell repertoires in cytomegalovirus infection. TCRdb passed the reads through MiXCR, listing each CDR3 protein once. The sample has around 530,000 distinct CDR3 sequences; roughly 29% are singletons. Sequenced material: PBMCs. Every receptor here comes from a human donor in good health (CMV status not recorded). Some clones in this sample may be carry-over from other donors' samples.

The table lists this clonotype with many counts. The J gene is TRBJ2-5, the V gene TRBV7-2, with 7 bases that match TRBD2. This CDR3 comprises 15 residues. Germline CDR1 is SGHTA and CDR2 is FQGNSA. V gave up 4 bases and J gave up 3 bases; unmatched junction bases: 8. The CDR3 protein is CASSSRGRAEETQYF. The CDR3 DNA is TGTGCCAGCAGCTCTCGCGGGAGAGCGGAAGAGACCCAGTACTTC. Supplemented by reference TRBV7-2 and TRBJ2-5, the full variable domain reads GAGVSQSPSNKVTEKGKDVELRCDPISGHTALYWYRQSLGQGLEFLIYFQGNSAPDKSGLPSDRFSAERTGGSVSTLTIQRTQQEDSAVYLCASSSRGRAEETQYFGPGTRLLVL.

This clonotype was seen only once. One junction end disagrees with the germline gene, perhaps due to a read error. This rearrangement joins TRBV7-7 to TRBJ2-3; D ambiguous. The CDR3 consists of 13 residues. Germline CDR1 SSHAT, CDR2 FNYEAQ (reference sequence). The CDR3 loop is CASSPNTLDTQYF. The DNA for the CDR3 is TGTGCTAGCAGCCCCAATACTCTAGATACGCAGTATTTT.

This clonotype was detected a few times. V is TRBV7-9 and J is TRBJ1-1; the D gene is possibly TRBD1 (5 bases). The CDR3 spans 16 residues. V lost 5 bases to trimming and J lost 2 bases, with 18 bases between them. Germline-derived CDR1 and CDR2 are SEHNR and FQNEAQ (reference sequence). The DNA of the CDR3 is TGTGCCAGCAGCGTCGGGGCCGACACTATAAACACTGAAGCTTTCTTT. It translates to CASSVGADTINTEAFF. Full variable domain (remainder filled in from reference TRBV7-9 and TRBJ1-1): DTGVSQNPRHKITKRGQNVTFRCDPISEHNRLYWYRQTLGQGPEFLTYFQNEAQLEKSRLLSDRFSAERPKGSFSTLEIQRTEQGDSAMYLCASSVGADTINTEAFFGQGTRLTVV.

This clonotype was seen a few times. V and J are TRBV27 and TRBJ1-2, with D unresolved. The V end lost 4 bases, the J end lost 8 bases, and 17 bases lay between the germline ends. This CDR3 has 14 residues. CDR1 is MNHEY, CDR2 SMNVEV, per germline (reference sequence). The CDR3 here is CASSSTAWIEGYTF. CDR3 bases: TGTGCCAGCAGTTCCACAGCTTGGATTGAGGGCTACACCTTC.

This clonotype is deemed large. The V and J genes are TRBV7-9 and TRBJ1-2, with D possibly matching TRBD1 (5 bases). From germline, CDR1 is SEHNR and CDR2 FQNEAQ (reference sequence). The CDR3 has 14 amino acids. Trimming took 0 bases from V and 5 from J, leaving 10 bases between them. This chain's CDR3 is CASSLAGTDYGYTF. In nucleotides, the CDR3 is TGTGCCAGCAGCTTAGCCGGGACGGATTATGGCTACACCTTC. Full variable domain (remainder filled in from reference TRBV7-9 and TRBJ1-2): DTGVSQNPRHKITKRGQNVTFRCDPISEHNRLYWYRQTLGQGPEFLTYFQNEAQLEKSRLLSDRFSAERPKGSFSTLEIQRTEQGDSAMYLCASSLAGTDYGYTFGSGTRLTVV.

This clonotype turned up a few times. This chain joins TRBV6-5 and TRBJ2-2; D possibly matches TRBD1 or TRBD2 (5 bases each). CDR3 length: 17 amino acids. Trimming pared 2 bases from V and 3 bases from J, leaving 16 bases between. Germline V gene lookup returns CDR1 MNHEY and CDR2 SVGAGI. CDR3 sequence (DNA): TGTGCCAGCAGTTACGCGTCTAGCTCCAGGGACACCGGGGAGCTGTTTTTT. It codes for CASSYASSSRDTGELFF.

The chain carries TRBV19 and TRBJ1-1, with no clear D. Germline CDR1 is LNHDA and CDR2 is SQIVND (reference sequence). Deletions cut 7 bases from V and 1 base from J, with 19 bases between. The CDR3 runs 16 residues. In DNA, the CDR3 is TGTGCCAGTATTCAAAGCGGCTGGGTTCGGAACACTGAAGCTTTCTTT. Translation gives CASIQSGWVRNTEAFF. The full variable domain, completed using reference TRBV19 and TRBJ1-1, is DGGITQSPKYLFRKEGQNVTLSCEQNLNHDAMYWYRQDPGQGLRLIYYSQIVNDFQKGDIAEGYSVSREKKESFPLTVTSAQKNPTAFYLCASIQSGWVRNTEAFFGQGTRLTVV.

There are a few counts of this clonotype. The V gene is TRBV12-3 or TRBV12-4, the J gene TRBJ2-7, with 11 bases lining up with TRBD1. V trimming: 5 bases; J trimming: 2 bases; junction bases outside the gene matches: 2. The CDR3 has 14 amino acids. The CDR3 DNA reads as TGTGCCAGCAGTAAGGGACAGGGGGCCTACGAGCAGTACTTC. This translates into CASSKGQGAYEQYF.